Listed below are T cell receptor beta chains from one sample, sequenced in a study of OX40 agonist ivuxolimab in advanced cancers. Only in-frame clones appear in the TCRdb table, and some are missing; sequencing was by immunoSEQ multiplex PCR. The table shows 35,000 to 45,000 clones, with over 60% occurring only once. The sequences come from CD4+ or CD8+ T cells sorted from blood, collected in a trial of the OX40 agonist ivuxolimab. The receptor source for this set is an adult with an advanced solid tumor such as melanoma, head and neck, liver or kidney cancer. CDR3s include the opening cysteine and the closing phenylalanine or tryptophan. A D gene is named only where the DNA matches it firmly. Expanded clones are given a class, and other clones once, few, many or no size at all.

V	size	D	J	CDR3	DNA
TRBV11-2	few	TRBD2	TRBJ2-7	CASSNGASGSSYEQYF	TGTGCCAGCAGCAACGGGGCTAGCGGGAGCTCCTACGAGCAGTACTTC
TRBV14	NA	NA	TRBJ1-1	CASSQIRGLSEAFF	TGTGCCAGCAGCCAAATCCGGGGGCTGAGTGAAGCTTTCTTT
TRBV6-1	NA	NA	TRBJ1-2	CASSQGGDGYGYTF	TGTGCCAGCAGTCAGGGTGGGGACGGCTATGGCTACACCTTC
TRBV5-6	few	NA	TRBJ1-5	CASSVGPYPIGNQPQHF	TGTGCCAGCAGCGTGGGACCCTACCCCATAGGCAATCAGCCCCAGCATTTT
TRBV27	NA	NA	TRBJ1-2	CASSLNQNYGYTF	TGTGCCAGCAGTTTAAACCAAAACTATGGCTACACCTTC
TRBV6-6	NA	NA	TRBJ2-4	CASSQTGRLAKNIQYF	TGTGCCAGCAGCCAAACGGGCCGACTAGCCAAAAACATTCAGTACTTC
TRBV4-2	NA	NA	TRBJ2-2	CASSLRSNTGELFF	TGTGCCAGCAGCCTTCGGAGTAACACCGGGGAGCTGTTTTTT
TRBV19	NA	TRBD2	TRBJ2-7	CASSSRTSGVYEQYF	TGTGCCAGTAGTTCTCGGACTAGCGGGGTCTACGAGCAGTACTTC
TRBV28	NA	NA	TRBJ1-4	CASSLPGTPKGKLFF	TGTGCCAGCAGTCTACCCGGGACACCCAAAGGAAAACTGTTTTTT
TRBV5-4	once	NA	TRBJ2-5	CASSWGTTAEQTQYF	TGTGCCAGCAGCTGGGGGACAACGGCTGAACAGACCCAGTACTTC
TRBV10-3	NA	TRBD2	TRBJ2-1	CAITEAGRNEQFF	TGTGCCATCACTGAAGCGGGACGGAATGAGCAGTTCTTC
TRBV4-1	NA	NA	TRBJ2-5	CASSYWTGETQYF	TGCGCCAGCAGCTACTGGACCGGGGAGACCCAGTACTTC
TRBV10-3	few	NA	TRBJ2-1	CAISEDGNEQFF	TGTGCCATCAGTGAAGATGGGAATGAGCAGTTCTTC
TRBV9	NA	NA	TRBJ2-5	CASSPGVQETQYF	TGTGCCAGCAGCCCCGGGGTCCAAGAGACCCAGTACTTC
TRBV6-1	NA	TRBD2	TRBJ2-6	CASRGGGSGANVLTF	TGTGCCAGCAGGGGCGGGGGCTCTGGGGCCAACGTCCTGACTTTC
TRBV5-1	NA	NA	TRBJ1-2	CASSLVGGPGYGYTF	TGCGCCAGCAGCTTGGTCGGGGGGCCTGGATATGGCTACACCTTC
TRBV25-1	once	TRBD1	TRBJ1-1	CASSYRGRGTEAFF	TGTGCCAGCAGTTACAGGGGAAGGGGCACTGAAGCTTTCTTT
TRBV2	NA	NA	TRBJ1-3	CASSAPDGSGNTIYF	TGTGCCAGCAGTGCACCGGACGGGTCTGGAAACACCATATATTTT
TRBV10-3	NA	NA	TRBJ2-7	CAISGSVRDSQQYF	TGTGCCATCAGTGGCTCGGTTCGGGACTCCCAGCAGTACTTC
TRBV6-5	few	TRBD1	TRBJ1-1	CASSYTGQGGTEAFF	TGTGCCAGCAGTTACACCGGACAGGGGGGCACTGAAGCTTTCTTT
TRBV11-2	NA	NA	TRBJ2-5	CASSLGFGPQETQYF	TGTGCCAGCAGCTTAGGTTTTGGCCCCCAAGAGACCCAGTACTTC
TRBV6-5	NA	TRBD1	TRBJ1-1	CASTWGQGNTEAFF	TGTGCCAGCACTTGGGGACAGGGCAACACTGAAGCTTTCTTT
TRBV7-9	NA	NA	TRBJ1-1	CASSDTVMKAFF	TGTGCCAGCAGCGATACGGTCATGAAAGCTTTCTTT
TRBV19	NA	NA	TRBJ2-7	CASSSPGHNYEQYF	TGTGCCAGTAGTAGCCCGGGACATAATTACGAGCAGTACTTC
TRBV30	NA	NA	TRBJ2-7	CAWSGGYEQYF	TGTGCCTGGAGTGGGGGATACGAGCAGTACTTC
TRBV10-3	NA	TRBD1	TRBJ1-1	CAISSGTGGKNTEAFF	TGTGCCATCAGCTCAGGGACAGGGGGAAAGAACACTGAAGCTTTCTTT
TRBV28	once	NA	TRBJ2-3	CASSSKAGGHTDTQYF	TGTGCCAGCAGTTCCAAAGCGGGCGGCCACACAGATACGCAGTATTTT
TRBV29-1	NA	TRBD2	TRBJ2-7	CSVRGLAVSNEQYF	TGCAGCGTTCGTGGACTAGCGGTGTCAAACGAGCAGTACTTC
TRBV30	medium-sized	NA	TRBJ1-4	CAWSGGAVEKLFF	TGTGCCTGGAGTGGGGGGGCGGTTGAAAAACTGTTTTTT
TRBV28	few	NA	TRBJ1-2	CASTGQNYGYTF	TGTGCCAGCACAGGACAGAACTATGGCTACACCTTC
TRBV9	NA	TRBD2	TRBJ2-3	CASSVDSGGYTDTQYF	TGTGCCAGCAGCGTAGATAGCGGGGGATACACAGATACGCAGTATTTT
TRBV19	NA	NA	TRBJ2-1	CASSIGSGGSVQFF	TGTGCCAGTAGTATCGGGTCCGGAGGGAGTGTGCAGTTCTTC
TRBV6-1	NA	NA	TRBJ1-2	CASSARSGRGGYTF	TGTGCCAGCAGTGCTAGATCCGGGAGAGGAGGCTACACCTTC
TRBV7-8	once	NA	TRBJ2-7	CASSLEGGGEAYEQYF	TGTGCCAGCAGCTTAGAGGGAGGGGGCGAAGCCTACGAGCAGTACTTC
TRBV28	NA	TRBD1	TRBJ2-6	CASRYRGSGSGANVLTF	TGTGCCAGCAGATACAGGGGTTCGGGGTCTGGGGCCAACGTCCTGACTTTC
TRBV21-1	few	NA	TRBJ2-7	CASSSSGRGAYEQYF	TGTGCCAGCAGTAGTAGCGGGAGGGGTGCCTACGAGCAGTACTTC
TRBV7-3	NA	NA	TRBJ1-3	CASSLLRVRDTIYF	TGTGCCAGCAGCCTATTAAGGGTCAGAGACACCATATATTTT
TRBV7-2	NA	NA	TRBJ2-7	CASSSLHAYEQYF	TGTGCCAGCAGCTCCCTTCATGCCTACGAGCAGTACTTC
TRBV2	NA	TRBD1	TRBJ2-7	CASTFDRGYEQYF	TGTGCCAGCACCTTTGACAGGGGCTACGAGCAGTACTTC
TRBV5-4	NA	TRBD1	TRBJ1-1	CASSLLTGVNTEAFF	TGTGCCAGCAGCCTACTGACAGGGGTGAACACTGAAGCTTTCTTT